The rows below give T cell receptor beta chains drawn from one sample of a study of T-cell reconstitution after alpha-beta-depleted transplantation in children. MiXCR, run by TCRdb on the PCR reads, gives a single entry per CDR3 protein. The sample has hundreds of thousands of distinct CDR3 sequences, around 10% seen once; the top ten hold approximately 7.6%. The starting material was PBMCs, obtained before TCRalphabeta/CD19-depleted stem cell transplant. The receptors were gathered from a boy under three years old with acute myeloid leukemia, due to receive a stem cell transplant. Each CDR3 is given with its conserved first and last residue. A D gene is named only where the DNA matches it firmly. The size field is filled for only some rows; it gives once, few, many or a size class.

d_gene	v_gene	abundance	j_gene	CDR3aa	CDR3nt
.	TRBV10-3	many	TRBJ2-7	CAISAPSTWPDYEQYF	TGTGCCATCAGTGCTCCCTCTACGTGGCCCGACTACGAGCAGTACTTC
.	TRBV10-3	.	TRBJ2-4	CAISDGGADIQYF	TGTGCCATCAGTGATGGGGGCGCGGACATTCAGTACTTC
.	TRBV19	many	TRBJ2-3	CASTKPGGTQYF	TGTGCCAGTACTAAGCCCGGGGGTACGCAGTATTTT
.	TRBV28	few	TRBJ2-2	CASSPHSATGELFF	TGTGCCAGCAGTCCACACAGTGCCACCGGGGAGCTGTTTTTT
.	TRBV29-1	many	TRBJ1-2	CSVEDTTGAYGYTF	TGCAGCGTTGAAGATACTACGGGTGCTTATGGCTACACCTTC
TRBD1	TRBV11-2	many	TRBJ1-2	CASSPGQHYGYTF	TGTGCCAGCAGCCCGGGACAGCACTATGGCTACACCTTC
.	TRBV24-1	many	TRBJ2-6	CATSDSVGTGANVLTF	TGTGCCACCAGTGATTCCGTAGGGACTGGGGCCAACGTCCTGACTTTC
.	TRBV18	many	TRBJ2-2	CASSPLDRIGELFF	TGTGCCAGCTCGCCGCTTGATAGAATCGGGGAGCTGTTTTTT
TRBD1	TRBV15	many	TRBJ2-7	CATSSSGTGNDEQYF	TGTGCCACCAGCAGTTCCGGGACAGGGAACGACGAGCAGTACTTC
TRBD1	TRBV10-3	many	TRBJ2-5	CAISGRDREETQYF	TGTGCCATCAGTGGCCGGGACAGGGAAGAGACCCAGTACTTC
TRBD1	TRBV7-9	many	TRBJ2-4	CASNFDRGLGAKNIQYF	TGTGCCAGCAACTTCGACAGGGGCCTGGGGGCCAAAAACATTCAGTACTTC
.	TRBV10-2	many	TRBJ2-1	CASTGRGGGGMGRWYNEQFF	TGCGCCAGCACCGGGAGGGGAGGGGGCGGGATGGGGAGGTGGTACAATGAGCAGTTCTTC
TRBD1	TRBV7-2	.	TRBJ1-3	CASRQFDRDSGNTIYF	TGTGCCAGCAGACAATTCGACAGGGACTCTGGAAACACCATATATTTT
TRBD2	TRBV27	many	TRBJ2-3	CASSRSGGARDTQYF	TGTGCCAGCAGCCGTAGCGGGGGGGCCAGAGATACGCAGTATTTT
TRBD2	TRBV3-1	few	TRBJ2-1	CASSQYPSGEQFF	TGTGCCAGCAGCCAATACCCTAGCGGAGAGCAGTTCTTC
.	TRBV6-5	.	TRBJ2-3	CASSYSGWDTDTQYF	TGTGCCAGCAGTTACTCGGGGTGGGACACAGATACGCAGTATTTT
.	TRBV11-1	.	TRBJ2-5	CASSSLQETQYF	TGTGCCAGCAGCTCCCTCCAAGAGACCCAGTACTTC
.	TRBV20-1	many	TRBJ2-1	CSARDPGGSYNEQFF	TGCAGTGCTAGAGACCCAGGAGGCTCCTACAATGAGCAGTTCTTC
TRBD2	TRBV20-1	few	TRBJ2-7	CSGVVAGGGHEQYF	TGCAGTGGGGTGGTAGCGGGAGGAGGCCACGAGCAGTACTTC
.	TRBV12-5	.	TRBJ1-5	CASGSSTGTNQPQHF	TGTGCTAGTGGTTCGTCTACAGGGACCAATCAGCCCCAGCATTTT
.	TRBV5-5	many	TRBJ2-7	CASSLPGDYEQYF	TGTGCCAGCAGCTTGCCAGGGGACTACGAGCAGTACTTC
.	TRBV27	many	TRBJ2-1	CASSSIGRAYNEQFF	TGTGCCAGCAGTTCGATAGGAAGGGCCTACAATGAGCAGTTCTTC
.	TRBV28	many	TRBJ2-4	CASSLWQDSAKNIQYF	TGTGCCAGCAGTTTATGGCAGGATTCAGCCAAAAACATTCAGTACTTC
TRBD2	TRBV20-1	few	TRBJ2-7	CSASHLAGGGAYEQYF	TGCAGTGCTAGTCATCTAGCGGGAGGAGGGGCCTACGAGCAGTACTTC
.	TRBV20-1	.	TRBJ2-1	CSASFVLEINNEQFF	TGCAGTGCTAGCTTCGTCCTCGAAATAAACAATGAGCAGTTCTTC
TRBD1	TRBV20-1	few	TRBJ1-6	CSAGGSNSPLHF	TGCAGTGCAGGGGGCAGTAATTCACCCCTCCACTTT
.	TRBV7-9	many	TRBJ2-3	CASSLVAWDRTDTQYF	TGTGCCAGCAGCTTAGTCGCTTGGGACCGCACAGATACGCAGTATTTT
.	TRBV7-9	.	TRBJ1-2	CASSLAWGVRGYTF	TGTGCCAGCAGCTTAGCCTGGGGGGTGCGTGGCTACACCTTC
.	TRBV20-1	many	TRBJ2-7	CSARDLRFYEQYF	TGCAGTGCTAGAGATCTGAGGTTCTACGAGCAGTACTTC
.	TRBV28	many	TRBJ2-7	CASSLQGRLSYEQYF	TGTGCCAGCAGTTTGCAGGGGCGTTTGTCCTACGAGCAGTACTTC
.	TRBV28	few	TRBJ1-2	CASRMGWGGYGYTF	TGTGCCAGCAGAATGGGGTGGGGGGGCTATGGCTACACCTTC
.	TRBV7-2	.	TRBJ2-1	CASSLRSVYNEQFF	TGTGCCAGCAGCTTAAGGTCGGTGTACAATGAGCAGTTCTTC
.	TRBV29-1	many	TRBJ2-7	CSVGREKGSYEQYF	TGCAGCGTTGGGAGGGAGAAGGGGTCCTACGAGCAGTACTTC
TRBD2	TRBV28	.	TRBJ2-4	CASSRGGRARDIQYF	TGTGCCAGCAGCAGGGGCGGGAGGGCCAGGGACATTCAGTACTTC
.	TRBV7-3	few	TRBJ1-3	CASSLTGTSGNTIYF	TGTGCCAGCAGCTTAACGGGAACATCTGGAAACACCATATATTTT
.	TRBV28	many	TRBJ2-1	CASSLLSGDNEQFF	TGTGCCAGCAGTTTATTATCCGGGGACAATGAGCAGTTCTTC
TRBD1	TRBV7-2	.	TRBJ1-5	CASSLETGRGQPQHF	TGTGCCAGCAGCTTAGAGACAGGGAGAGGGCAGCCCCAGCATTTT
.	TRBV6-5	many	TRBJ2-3	CASRLQGSTDTQYF	TGTGCCAGCAGGTTACAGGGTAGCACAGATACGCAGTATTTT
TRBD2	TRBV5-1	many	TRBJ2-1	CASSLGGGDEQFF	TGCGCCAGCAGCTTGGGGGGGGGTGATGAGCAGTTCTTC
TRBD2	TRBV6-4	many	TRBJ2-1	CASSEFREGHNEQFF	TGTGCCAGCAGTGAGTTCAGGGAGGGCCACAATGAGCAGTTCTTC
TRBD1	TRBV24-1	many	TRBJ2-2	CATSDPSLRQGADGELFF	TGTGCCACCAGTGACCCGAGTTTGAGACAGGGGGCCGACGGGGAGCTGTTTTTT
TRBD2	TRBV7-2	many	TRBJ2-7	CASSLGRGVGYEQYF	TGTGCCAGCAGCTTAGGGCGGGGGGTAGGCTACGAGCAGTACTTC
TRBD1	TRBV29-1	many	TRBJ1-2	CSVETGTGGFGYTF	TGCAGCGTTGAGACCGGGACAGGGGGCTTTGGCTACACCTTC
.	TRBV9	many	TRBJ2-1	CASSVAWRSARGGEQFF	TGTGCCAGCAGCGTAGCTTGGAGGTCAGCCAGGGGGGGTGAGCAGTTCTTC
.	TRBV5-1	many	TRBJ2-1	CASSLARIQFF	TGCGCCAGCAGCTTGGCAAGGATCCAGTTCTTC
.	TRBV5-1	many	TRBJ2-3	CASSFTDTRTDTQYF	TGCGCCAGCAGCTTTACGGACACTCGCACAGATACGCAGTATTTT
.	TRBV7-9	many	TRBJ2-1	CASSPLPGNEQFF	TGTGCCAGCAGCCCGCTTCCGGGCAATGAGCAGTTCTTC
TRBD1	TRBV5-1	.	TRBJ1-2	CASSSRQGYGYTF	TGCGCCAGCAGCTCAAGACAGGGTTATGGCTACACCTTC
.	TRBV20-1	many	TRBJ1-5	CSASRTRGNQPQHF	TGCAGTGCTAGCAGGACCCGGGGCAATCAGCCCCAGCATTTT
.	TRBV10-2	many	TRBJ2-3	CASSESTGTQYF	TGCGCCAGCAGTGAGTCGACGGGCACGCAGTATTTT
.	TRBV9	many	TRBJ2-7	CASSVGDSPYEQYF	TGTGCCAGCAGCGTGGGAGACAGTCCTTACGAGCAGTACTTC
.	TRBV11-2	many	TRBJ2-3	CASTSSDSTDTQYF	TGTGCCAGCACCTCGAGCGACAGCACAGATACGCAGTATTTT
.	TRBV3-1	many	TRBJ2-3	CASSQAGRTDTQYF	TGTGCCAGCAGCCAAGCGGGGCGCACAGATACGCAGTATTTT
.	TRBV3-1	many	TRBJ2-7	CASSLPPTRLSYEQYF	TGTGCCAGCAGCCTACCCCCTACCAGGCTCTCCTACGAGCAGTACTTC
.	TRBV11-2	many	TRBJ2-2	CASSLVITRGGAGELFF	TGTGCCAGCAGCTTAGTCATAACAAGGGGTGGCGCCGGGGAGCTGTTTTTT